This T cell receptor beta chain was found in a study of T-cell reconstitution after alpha-beta-depleted transplantation in children. Germline CDR1 DFQATT, CDR2 SNEGSKA (reference sequence). V shed 0 bases and J 5 bases; nucleotides not matched to a gene: 4. The CDR3 has 15 amino acids. Many counts were recorded for this clonotype. Unique molecular identifiers featured in how the TCRbeta library was prepared. TCRdb redid the calling of the PCR reads with MiXCR, one entry per CDR3 protein. The table lists some 600,000 distinct CDR3 sequences, over 15% of them singletons. The chain employs TRBV20-1 and TRBJ2-5, with 12 nucleotides matching TRBD2. This receptor was obtained from a human donor who donated a stem cell graft to a child with acute myeloid leukemia. The material was PBMCs from the stem cell graft donor, obtained from the stem cell graft. The CDR3 coding sequence is TGCAGTGCTAGAGATCTAGCGGGGGGGCAGGAGACCCAGTACTTC. As protein: CSARDLAGGQETQYF.